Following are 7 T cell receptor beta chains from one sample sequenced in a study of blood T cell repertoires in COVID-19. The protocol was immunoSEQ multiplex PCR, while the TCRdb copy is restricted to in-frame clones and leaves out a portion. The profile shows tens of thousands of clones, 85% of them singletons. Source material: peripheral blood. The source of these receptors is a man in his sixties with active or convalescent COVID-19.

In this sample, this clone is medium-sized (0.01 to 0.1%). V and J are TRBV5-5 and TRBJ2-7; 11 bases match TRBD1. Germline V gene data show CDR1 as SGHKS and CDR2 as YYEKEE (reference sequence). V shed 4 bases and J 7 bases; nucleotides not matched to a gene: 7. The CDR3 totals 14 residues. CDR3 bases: TGTGCCAGCAGCCACGGACAGGGGGCTCAAGAGCAGTACGTC. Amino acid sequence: CASSHGQGAQEQYV.

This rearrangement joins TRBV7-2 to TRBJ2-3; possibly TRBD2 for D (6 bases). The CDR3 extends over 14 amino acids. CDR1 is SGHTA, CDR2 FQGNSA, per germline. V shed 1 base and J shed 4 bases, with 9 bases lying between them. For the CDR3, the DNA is TGTGCCAGCAGCTTAGAATGGGGGGCAGATACGCAGTATTTT. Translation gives CASSLEWGADTQYF.

CDR3 loop: CASRTAQGPNSPLHF. The CDR3 DNA reads as TGCGCCAGCAGGACGGCACAGGGCCCAAATTCACCCCTCCACTTT. This chain connects TRBV10-2 to TRBJ1-6; D possibly corresponds to TRBD1 (6 bases). Trimming left V 6 bases short and J 7 bases short, with 16 bases between. CDR1 is WSHSY, CDR2 SAAADI, per germline. CDR3 size: 15 residues.

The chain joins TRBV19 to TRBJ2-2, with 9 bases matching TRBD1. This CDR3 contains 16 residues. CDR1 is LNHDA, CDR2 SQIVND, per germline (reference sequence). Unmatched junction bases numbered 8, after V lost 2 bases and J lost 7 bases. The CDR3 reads CASSIFTGTGFGELFF. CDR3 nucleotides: TGTGCCAGTAGTATATTTACCGGGACAGGGTTCGGGGAGCTGTTTTTT. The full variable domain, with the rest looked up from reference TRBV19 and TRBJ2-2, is DGGITQSPKYLFRKEGQNVTLSCEQNLNHDAMYWYRQDPGQGLRLIYYSQIVNDFQKGDIAEGYSVSREKKESFPLTVTSAQKNPTAFYLCASSIFTGTGFGELFFGEGSRLTVL.

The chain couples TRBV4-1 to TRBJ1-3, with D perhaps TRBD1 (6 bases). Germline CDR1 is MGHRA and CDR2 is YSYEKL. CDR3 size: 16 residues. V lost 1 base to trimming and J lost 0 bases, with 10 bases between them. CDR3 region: CASSQVGASSGNTIYF. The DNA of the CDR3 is TGCGCCAGCAGCCAAGTGGGGGCAAGCTCTGGAAACACCATATATTTT.

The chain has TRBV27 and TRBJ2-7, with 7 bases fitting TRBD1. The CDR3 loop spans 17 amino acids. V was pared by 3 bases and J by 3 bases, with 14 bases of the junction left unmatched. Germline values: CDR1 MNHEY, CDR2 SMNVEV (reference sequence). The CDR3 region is CASSFSKVGQTLYEQYV. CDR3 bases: TGTGCCAGCAGTTTCTCTAAAGTGGGACAGACCCTCTACGAGCAGTACGTC.

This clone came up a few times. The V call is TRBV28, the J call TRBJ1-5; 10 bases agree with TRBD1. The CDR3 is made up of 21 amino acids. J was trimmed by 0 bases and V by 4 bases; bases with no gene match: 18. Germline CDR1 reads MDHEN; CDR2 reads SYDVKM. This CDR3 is CASSSTRDRGRRPYSNQPQHF. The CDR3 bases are TGTGCCAGCAGTTCCACCCGGGACAGGGGCCGACGCCCTTATAGCAATCAGCCCCAGCATTTT.